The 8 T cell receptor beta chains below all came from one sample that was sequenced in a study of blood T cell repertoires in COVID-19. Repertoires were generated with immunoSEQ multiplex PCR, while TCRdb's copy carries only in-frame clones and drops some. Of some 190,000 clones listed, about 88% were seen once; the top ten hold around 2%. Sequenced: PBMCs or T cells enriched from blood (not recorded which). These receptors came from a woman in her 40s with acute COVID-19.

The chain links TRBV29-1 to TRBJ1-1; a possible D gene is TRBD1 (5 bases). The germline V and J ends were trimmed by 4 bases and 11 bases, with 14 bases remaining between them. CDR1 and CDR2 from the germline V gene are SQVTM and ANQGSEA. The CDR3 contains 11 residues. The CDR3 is CSVATGADAFF. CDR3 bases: TGCAGCGTTGCAACTGGGGCAGACGCTTTCTTT.

CDR3 coding DNA: TGTGCCAGCAGCCCCCAGGGAGGTTATGGCTACACCTTC. Amino acids: CASSPQGGYGYTF. The chain joins TRBV4-2 to TRBJ1-2; tentatively, D is TRBD1 (5 bases). The CDR3 is 13 amino acids. The germline V and J ends were trimmed by 4 bases and 5 bases, with 11 bases remaining between them. Per the germline V gene, CDR1 is LGHNA and CDR2 is YNFKEQ.

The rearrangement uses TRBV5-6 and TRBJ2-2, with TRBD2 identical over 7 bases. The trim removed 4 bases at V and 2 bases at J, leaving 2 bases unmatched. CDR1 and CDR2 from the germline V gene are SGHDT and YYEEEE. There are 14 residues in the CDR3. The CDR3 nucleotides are TGTGCCAGCAGCCGGGGGGTAAACACCGGGGAGCTGTTTTTT. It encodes CASSRGVNTGELFF.

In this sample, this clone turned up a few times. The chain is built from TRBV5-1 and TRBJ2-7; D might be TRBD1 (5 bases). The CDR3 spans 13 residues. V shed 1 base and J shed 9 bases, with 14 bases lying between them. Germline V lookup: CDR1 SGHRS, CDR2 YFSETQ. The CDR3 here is CASSLTLGAGQYF. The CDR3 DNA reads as TGCGCCAGCAGCTTGACGCTTGGGGCAGGGCAGTACTTC.

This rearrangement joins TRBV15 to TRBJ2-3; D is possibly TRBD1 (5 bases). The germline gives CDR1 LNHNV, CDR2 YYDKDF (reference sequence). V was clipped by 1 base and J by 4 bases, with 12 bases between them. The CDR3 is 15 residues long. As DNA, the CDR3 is TGTGCCACCAGCAGAGGCCGCAGGGTATCAGATACGCAGTATTTT. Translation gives CATSRGRRVSDTQYF.

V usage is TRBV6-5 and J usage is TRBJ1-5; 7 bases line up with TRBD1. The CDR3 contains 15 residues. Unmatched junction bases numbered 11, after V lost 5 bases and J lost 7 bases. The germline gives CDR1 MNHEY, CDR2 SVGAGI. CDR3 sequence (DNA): TGTGCCAGCAGTACCGGACAGGTGAGAGGACAGCCCCAGCATTTT. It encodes CASSTGQVRGQPQHF.

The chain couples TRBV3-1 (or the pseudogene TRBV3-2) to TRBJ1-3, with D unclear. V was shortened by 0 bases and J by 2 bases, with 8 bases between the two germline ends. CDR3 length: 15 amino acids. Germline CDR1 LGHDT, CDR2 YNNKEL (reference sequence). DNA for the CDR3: TGTGCCAGCAGCCAAGATGGCAAGACTGGAAACACCATATATTTT. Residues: CASSQDGKTGNTIYF.

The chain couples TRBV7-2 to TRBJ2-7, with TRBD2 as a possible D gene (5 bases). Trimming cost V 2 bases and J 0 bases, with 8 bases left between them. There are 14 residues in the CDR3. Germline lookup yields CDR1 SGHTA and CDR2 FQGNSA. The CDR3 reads CASSLNSASYEQYF. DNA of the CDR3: TGTGCCAGCAGCTTAAATAGCGCCTCCTACGAGCAGTACTTC.